These T cell receptor beta chains were read from a single sample in a study of T-cell reconstitution after alpha-beta-depleted transplantation in children. TCRdb reanalysed the PCR reads using MiXCR and keeps one entry per CDR3 protein. There are 280,000 or so distinct CDR3 sequences in the sample; under 14% occur only once, and about 25% lies in the top ten. Material: peripheral blood, obtained 180 days after TCRalphabeta/CD19-depleted stem cell transplant. The receptors were sampled from a male patient under 10 years old who had a stem cell transplant for chronic granulomatous disease, so the T cells may come from the graft donor. The conserved cysteine and the conserved F or W are not part of the CDR3 here. The D gene is left open where the match is weak.

SANIGANTGELF	TRBJ2-2	-	TRBV20-1
ASSPDRAATDTQY	TRBJ2-3	-	TRBV7-9
ATGNLAKNIQY	TRBJ2-4	-	TRBV6-6
ASNGGWRTDTQY	TRBJ2-3	-	TRBV5-1
ASSQRSAVNEQF	TRBJ2-1	-	TRBV3-1
SVLAGLSYNEQF	TRBJ2-1	TRBD2	TRBV29-1
SASQGLAGDFEF	TRBJ2-1	TRBD2	TRBV20-1
ASRPRGNYEQY	TRBJ2-7	-	TRBV28
ASSLNGASGRRNTQY	TRBJ2-3	TRBD2	TRBV7-3
ASSDVRDRQRVNQPQH	TRBJ1-5	TRBD1	TRBV2
ASSRTGKNTGELF	TRBJ2-2	-	TRBV6-1
ASSSMPWDLLSGANVLT	TRBJ2-6	-	TRBV12-3/TRBV12-4
ASSPTGGRYEQY	TRBJ2-7	TRBD1	TRBV12-3/TRBV12-4
ATSTGGEREKLF	TRBJ1-4	-	TRBV15
SARGADRVYEQY	TRBJ2-7	TRBD1	TRBV20-1
ASSQPGRTDTQY	TRBJ2-3	-	TRBV7-2
ATNTGTGGGETQY	TRBJ2-5	TRBD1	TRBV10-3
SVLLTREETQY	TRBJ2-5	-	TRBV20-1
ASSSRRTYEQY	TRBJ2-7	-	TRBV12-3/TRBV12-4
ASSATTGDEQY	TRBJ2-7	TRBD1	TRBV7-7
ASSLPARVDTQY	TRBJ2-3	-	TRBV28
ATSRAGQGTDTQY	TRBJ2-3	TRBD1	TRBV15
ASSWQSGGEWTDTQY	TRBJ2-3	TRBD2	TRBV5-6
ASESDRTGPYEQY	TRBJ2-7	TRBD1	TRBV28
ASSTGQPISNSPLH	TRBJ1-6	-	TRBV5-1
SAILTSGGATDTQY	TRBJ2-3	TRBD2	TRBV29-1
ASSALAASYEQY	TRBJ2-7	TRBD2	TRBV6-2/TRBV6-3
ASSQEGQSYSPLH	TRBJ1-6	TRBD1	TRBV4-3
ASSLTVRGIGELF	TRBJ2-2	-	TRBV7-3
ASSSRSANEKLF	TRBJ1-4	-	TRBV7-2
ASSILRQTPT	TRBJ2-7	-	TRBV7-2
SVVLAGVLGETQY	TRBJ2-5	TRBD2	TRBV29-1
ASSLASVAALAKNIQY	TRBJ2-4	-	TRBV5-6
ASTSTEDTEAF	TRBJ1-1	-	TRBV12-3/TRBV12-4
ASSPRGPSISDSPLH	TRBJ1-6	-	TRBV18
ASSLHKTGTQY	TRBJ2-5	-	TRBV7-3
ASSLGTRGQPQH	TRBJ1-5	-	TRBV12-3/TRBV12-4
ASSPSPYEQY	TRBJ2-7	-	TRBV28
ASSAPATSSYNEQF	TRBJ2-1	-	TRBV9
ASSEYRKASYEQY	TRBJ2-7	-	TRBV6-1
ASSKTSPWWEQF	TRBJ2-1	TRBD2	TRBV5-1
AWSVWQNYYEQY	TRBJ2-7	-	TRBV30
SVEDEKLF	TRBJ1-4	-	TRBV29-1
ASSHSGSGYEQY	TRBJ2-7	-	TRBV6-1
ASGLSGPLAKNIQY	TRBJ2-4	-	TRBV12-3/TRBV12-4
ASSSKAGVSYNEQF	TRBJ2-1	TRBD2	TRBV13
ASSQYPSGNEKLF	TRBJ1-4	-	TRBV6-1
ASSLGDQGRHTEAF	TRBJ1-1	-	TRBV12-3/TRBV12-4
ASSPSGGVYNSPLH	TRBJ1-6	-	TRBV12-3/TRBV12-4
ASSYSTGPRYT	TRBJ1-2	TRBD1	TRBV6-2/TRBV6-3
ASSSYSVGAGLGYAGELF	TRBJ2-2	-	TRBV12-3/TRBV12-4
ATSRGRQGRTDTQY	TRBJ2-3	TRBD1	TRBV24-1
ASSRGVPLNTEAL	TRBJ1-1	-	TRBV19
ASRWIGKNTGELF	TRBJ2-2	-	TRBV4-2
SLGHGELF	TRBJ2-2	-	TRBV29-1
ASSLVVPPGLSLVDTQY	TRBJ2-3	TRBD2	TRBV7-6
ASSLRTAGGIETQY	TRBJ2-5	TRBD2	TRBV4-2